The 32 T cell receptor beta chains below all came from one sample that was sequenced in a study of beta chain features in type 1 diabetes. The sequenced template was cDNA made from the entire isolated RNA. Assay used: immunoSEQ multiplex PCR; TCRdb lists only in-frame clones, some missing. The table includes about 210,000 clones, roughly 10% detected once. Sequencing was carried out using central memory CD4+ T cells from blood. The receptor set was obtained from a man younger than 35 in good health.

J is TRBJ2-1 and V is TRBV7-4; D is possibly TRBD2 (5 bases). This CDR3 comprises 14 residues. V lost 5 bases and J 12 bases, leaving 20 bases between the germline ends. Germline V gives CDR1 SGHVT, CDR2 SQSDAQ. The CDR3 reads CASSPALAIWRQFF. The CDR3 region has the DNA TGTGCCAGCAGCCCGGCCCTAGCTATCTGGAGGCAGTTCTTC.

This chain uses TRBV2 with TRBJ2-5, with no clear D. There are 12 residues in the CDR3. V shed 8 bases and J shed 2 bases, with 9 bases lying between them. CDR1 and CDR2 from the germline V gene are SNHLY and FYNNEI. CDR3 bases: TGTGCCAGCCAGGTCAGACAAGAGACCCAGTACTTC. Translated: CASQVRQETQYF.

With respect to this clone: Different DNA sequences within this sample yield the same CDR3. The V gene is TRBV9, the J gene TRBJ1-1, with D unresolved. Trimming left V 0 bases short and J 0 bases short, with 3 bases between. CDR1 is SGDLS and CDR2 is YYNGEE in the germline V gene. The CDR3 has 13 amino acids. DNA of the CDR3: TGTGCCAGCAGCGTAGCAATGAACACTGAAGCTTTCTTT. Residues: CASSVAMNTEAFF. Supplemented by reference TRBV9 and TRBJ1-1, the full variable domain reads DSGVTQTPKHLITATGQRVTLRCSPRSGDLSVYWYQQSLDQGLQFLIQYYNGEERAKGNILERFSAQQFPDLHSELNLSSLELGDSALYFCASSVAMNTEAFFGQGTRLTVV.

The genes are TRBV5-1 and TRBJ1-2; D call uncertain. V lost 4 bases to trimming and J lost 3 bases, with 10 bases between them. Germline V gives CDR1 SGHRS, CDR2 YFSETQ. The length of the CDR3 is 13 residues. CDR3 loop: CASSADPDYGYTF. The CDR3 DNA reads as TGCGCCAGCAGCGCGGACCCAGACTATGGCTACACCTTC.

The chain carries TRBV6-5 and TRBJ2-2; D may correspond to TRBD1 or TRBD2 (5 bases each). Germline V gene sequence: CDR1 MNHEY, CDR2 SVGAGI. Trimming shortened V by 8 bases and J by 1 base, and 11 bases separated the two germline ends. This CDR3 is built from 14 residues. The CDR3 coding sequence is TGTGCCAGCGCCGGGACGGGGAACACCGGGGAGCTGTTTTTT. The encoded protein is CASAGTGNTGELFF.

This clone was seen only a few times. The chain has TRBV28 and TRBJ1-1; TRBD1 matches at 7 bases. The trim removed 6 bases at V and 5 bases at J, leaving 9 bases unmatched. Germline loops: CDR1 MDHEN, CDR2 SYDVKM. The CDR3 is 14 residues long. CDR3 nucleotide sequence: TGTGCCAGCAGCCCGGCAGGGGGGGAAACTGAAGCTTTCTTT. Translated, it gives CASSPAGGETEAFF. The full variable domain, its missing parts supplied by reference TRBV28 and TRBJ1-1, is DVKVTQSSRYLVKRTGEKVFLECVQDMDHENMFWYRQDPGLGLRLIYFSYDVKMKEKGDIPEGYSVSREKKERFSLILESASTNQTSMYLCASSPAGGETEAFFGQGTRLTVV.

This clone was observed many times. The chain couples TRBV7-6 to TRBJ1-2, with TRBD1 matching 9 bases. In germline, CDR1 is SGHVS, CDR2 FNYEAQ. The length of the CDR3 is 15 residues. J was trimmed by 5 bases and V by 3 bases; bases with no gene match: 7. The CDR3, as DNA: TGTGCCAGCAGCTTCGGACAGGGGCCACTTTATGGCTACACCTTC. Translated: CASSFGQGPLYGYTF.

This clone was seen only a few times. In the same sample, other DNA sequences code for this CDR3. The DNA for the CDR3 is TGTGCCAGCAGCTCCCGGGACAGGGGGCTGAATGAGCAGTTCTTC. As protein: CASSSRDRGLNEQFF. V is TRBV5-4 and J is TRBJ2-1; 12 bases fit TRBD1. V lost 3 bases to trimming and J lost 7 bases; unmatched junction nucleotides: 5. Germline values: CDR1 SGHNT, CDR2 YYREEE (reference sequence). The CDR3 spans 15 residues.

This clone was observed a few times. The CDR3 sequence: CAISDGQGVYNEQFF. The CDR3 coding sequence is TGTGCCATCAGTGACGGGCAGGGGGTCTACAATGAGCAGTTCTTC. The chain joins TRBV10-3 to TRBJ2-1, with 7 bases aligning to TRBD1. This CDR3 region has 15 residues. Losses at the gene ends were 3 bases for V and 3 bases for J; bases not matched to a gene: 5. Germline CDR1 reads ENHRY; CDR2 reads SYGVKD.

This clone has more than one count but fewer than ten. DNA of the CDR3: TGTGCCAGCGCAGGGCTAGCGGGAGTGGAAACCGGGGAGCTGTTTTTT. Its translation is CASAGLAGVETGELFF. The V gene is TRBV2, the J gene TRBJ2-2, with 10 bases identical to TRBD2. From germline, CDR1 is SNHLY and CDR2 FYNNEI. J was trimmed by 5 bases and V by 8 bases; bases with no gene match: 11. This CDR3 region has 16 residues.

This clone was recorded a few times. This sequence joins TRBV7-9 and TRBJ1-1, with TRBD1 matching 7 bases. This CDR3 spans 13 amino acids. With V trimmed by 4 bases and J by 5 bases, 4 bases remained unmatched. Germline CDR1 reads SEHNR; CDR2 reads FQNEAQ (reference sequence). The CDR3 reads CASSWGTATEAFF. The CDR3 region has the DNA TGTGCCAGCAGCTGGGGGACAGCAACTGAAGCTTTCTTT.

This clone occurred many times. The chain recombines TRBV10-3 with TRBJ2-2; no reliable D call. CDR1 is ENHRY, CDR2 SYGVKD, per germline. Trimming stripped 5 bases from V and 2 bases from J, with 9 bases between. This CDR3 is 14 amino acids long. This CDR3 is CAISPNVNTGELFF. Written as DNA, the CDR3 is TGTGCCATCAGTCCAAATGTCAACACCGGGGAGCTGTTTTTT.

This clone was recorded a few times. The chain has TRBV30 and TRBJ1-2, with TRBD1 as a possible D gene (5 bases). The germline gives CDR1 GTSNPN, CDR2 SVGIG (reference sequence). The CDR3 is made up of 13 amino acids. V dropped 7 bases and J dropped 3 bases, with 15 bases sitting between them. CDR3 loop: CAYPTDTHYGYTF. Here the CDR3 DNA reads TGTGCCTACCCGACAGATACTCACTATGGCTACACCTTC.

This clone has a count of ten or more. The CDR3 is CASSTQGSGANVLTF. For the CDR3, the DNA is TGTGCCAGCAGCACGCAGGGCTCTGGGGCCAACGTCCTGACTTTC. This chain joins TRBV7-6 and TRBJ2-6; TRBD1 might be the D (5 bases). Germline loops: CDR1 SGHVS, CDR2 FNYEAQ. The V end was cut by 5 bases, the J end by 0 bases, with 8 bases between. The CDR3 consists of 15 residues.

This clone was recorded a few times. The J gene is TRBJ1-1, the V gene TRBV7-2, with D perhaps matching TRBD1 (5 bases). The V and J ends lost 1 base and 4 bases respectively, with 10 bases between them. The CDR3 contains 14 residues. The germline gives CDR1 SGHTA, CDR2 FQGNSA. CDR3 amino acids: CASSLGGGGTEAFF. CDR3 bases: TGTGCCAGCAGCTTAGGCGGGGGAGGCACTGAAGCTTTCTTT.

CDR3 amino acids: CATSIRDRGRLRSYEQYF. DNA for the CDR3: TGTGCCACCAGCATCCGGGACAGGGGGCGCTTGAGGTCCTACGAGCAGTACTTC. The chain employs TRBV15 and TRBJ2-7, with 12 bases that match TRBD1. Germline V gives CDR1 LNHNV, CDR2 YYDKDF (reference sequence). CDR3 length equals 18 residues. V shed 4 bases and J 1 base; nucleotides not matched to a gene: 11.

This chain joins TRBV28 and TRBJ2-3; 12 nucleotides match TRBD2. V lost 4 bases and J lost 4; bases outside the gene matches: 6. The CDR3 runs to 16 residues. Germline CDR1 is MDHEN and CDR2 is SYDVKM. For the CDR3, the DNA is TGTGCCAGCAGTTCTGGACTAGCGGGAATTTCAGATACGCAGTATTTT. It codes for CASSSGLAGISDTQYF. Full variable domain (remainder filled in from reference TRBV28 and TRBJ2-3): DVKVTQSSRYLVKRTGEKVFLECVQDMDHENMFWYRQDPGLGLRLIYFSYDVKMKEKGDIPEGYSVSREKKERFSLILESASTNQTSMYLCASSSGLAGISDTQYFGPGTRLTVL.

This clone was seen more than once but under ten times. The rearrangement joins TRBV14 to TRBJ2-1; 7 nucleotides agree with TRBD1. This CDR3 comprises 16 residues. Germline CDR1 reads SGHDN; CDR2 reads FVKESK. V shed 5 bases, J shed 9 bases, and the junction held 16 bases outside the gene matches. Here the CDR3 DNA reads TGTGCCAGCAGCTCCTGGACAGGATTTACCCCGGGTGAGCAGTTCTTC. Encoded protein: CASSSWTGFTPGEQFF.

This clone was seen a handful of times. The V gene is TRBV30, the J gene TRBJ2-1; 7 nucleotides align to TRBD2. Looked up from germline, CDR1 is GTSNPN and CDR2 is SVGIG (reference sequence). Trimming at V came to 8 bases and at J to 2 bases, leaving 12 bases not matched to a gene. There are 15 residues in the CDR3. In DNA form, the CDR3 reads TGTGCCGGGACCTTAGCGGGCCATACCTACAATGAGCAGTTCTTC. Its translation is CAGTLAGHTYNEQFF.

This clone came up many times. The V and J genes are TRBV18 and TRBJ2-1; D is ambiguous. Germline CDR1 reads KGHSH; CDR2 reads LQKENI. V was pared by 2 bases and J by 0 bases, with 8 bases between. This CDR3 has 15 amino acids. The CDR3 DNA is TGTGCCAGCTCACCAGGCAGTTACTCCTACAATGAGCAGTTCTTC. This encodes CASSPGSYSYNEQFF.

This clone was seen a few times. The chain employs TRBV23-1 and TRBJ1-1; 9 bases agree with TRBD1. TRBV23-1 is sorted into the ORF group, with uncertain function. V lost 3 bases and J lost 6; bases outside the gene matches: 8. CDR3 length: 15 amino acids. The CDR3: CASSHPGQGRAEAFF. The CDR3 DNA reads TGCGCCAGCAGTCATCCAGGACAGGGGAGGGCTGAAGCTTTCTTT.

The V call is TRBV7-3, the J call TRBJ2-2; TRBD2 matches at 7 bases. Germline V gene data show CDR1 as SGHTA and CDR2 as FQGTGA. The CDR3 has 15 residues. V dropped 2 bases and J dropped 1; count of bases not matched to a gene: 1. This chain's CDR3 is CASSLAGVNTGELFF. DNA for the CDR3: TGTGCCAGCAGCTTAGCGGGAGTGAACACCGGGGAGCTGTTTTTT.

In its sample, this clone was seen a few times. V and J are TRBV30 and TRBJ1-2; D unresolved. The germline gives CDR1 GTSNPN, CDR2 SVGIG (reference sequence). Deletions cut 0 bases from V and 4 bases from J, with 15 bases between. The CDR3 has 15 residues. CDR3 sequence reads: CAWSVPVGWGYGYTF. In DNA form, the CDR3 reads TGTGCCTGGAGTGTCCCCGTTGGGTGGGGCTATGGCTACACCTTC.

The gene calls are TRBV2 and TRBJ2-2; D is unclear. Germline V gives CDR1 SNHLY, CDR2 FYNNEI. The CDR3 sequence is 14 residues long. V lost 7 bases and J 0 bases, leaving 9 bases between the germline ends. CDR3 bases: TGTGCCAGCACTTACGTACCGAACACCGGGGAGCTGTTTTTT. It is translated as CASTYVPNTGELFF.

The J gene is TRBJ2-3, the V gene TRBV11-2; tentative D call: TRBD1 (6 bases). Trimming took 5 bases from V and 1 from J, leaving 13 bases between them. Germline values: CDR1 SGHAT, CDR2 FQNNGV. The CDR3 totals 15 residues. CDR3 DNA: TGTGCCAGCAGCACAGGGACCTCACGCACAGATACGCAGTATTTT. Translation: CASSTGTSRTDTQYF.

This chain links TRBV9 with TRBJ2-5; 8 bases map to TRBD2. The J call may not be correct, given that the DNA end is closer to TRBJ2-7. Germline assignment: CDR1 SGDLS and CDR2 YYNGEE. The length of the CDR3 is 15 residues. The CDR3 is CASSVELADNYEQYF. In nucleotides, the CDR3 is TGTGCCAGCAGCGTAGAACTAGCGGATAACTACGAGCAGTACTTC.

This clone qualifies as medium-sized. The chain carries TRBV5-6 and TRBJ2-1; no reliable D call. The CDR3 spans 12 residues. Germline CDR1 SGHDT, CDR2 YYEEEE. V lost 3 bases and J 6 bases, leaving 7 bases between the germline ends. The CDR3 spells CASSSAVNEQFF. DNA for the CDR3: TGTGCCAGCAGCTCGGCCGTCAATGAGCAGTTCTTC.

This clone has more than one count but fewer than ten. The J gene is TRBJ2-5, the V gene TRBV29-1; 11 positions agree with TRBD1. The J call may be incorrect, as the DNA end agrees better with TRBJ2-7. CDR1 is SQVTM, CDR2 ANQGSEA, per germline. The CDR3 loop spans 12 amino acids. Here the CDR3 reads CSVDRGRDEQYF. The CDR3 nucleotides are TGCAGCGTGGACAGGGGGCGGGACGAGCAGTACTTC.

The chain links TRBV18 to TRBJ2-5; D possibly corresponds to TRBD1 (6 bases). Germline CDR1 reads KGHSH; CDR2 reads LQKENI. The length of the CDR3 is 15 residues. Trimming pared 3 bases from V and 5 bases from J, leaving 16 bases between. The CDR3 loop reads CASSPLGARRETQYF. For the CDR3, the DNA is TGTGCCAGCTCACCGTTGGGGGCGCGTAGGGAGACCCAGTACTTC.

Worth noting for this clone: One junction end disagrees with the germline gene, perhaps due to a read error. The chain joins TRBV27 to TRBJ2-7, with D hard to call. This CDR3 is built from 8 residues. CDR1 and CDR2 from the germline V gene are MNHEY and SMNVEV (reference sequence). CDR3 region: CASSCGFF. The CDR3 region has the DNA TGTGCCAGCAGTTGTGGTTTCTTC.

A few counts support this clone. The V and J genes are TRBV7-2 and TRBJ2-3; the D gene could be TRBD1 or TRBD2 (5 bases each). V was shortened by 5 bases and J by 2 bases, with 14 bases between the two germline ends. The CDR3 totals 15 residues. Germline V gene lookup returns CDR1 SGHTA and CDR2 FQGNSA. CDR3 DNA: TGTGCCAGCAGCCCGAGTAGGGGAGCCACAGATACGCAGTATTTT. Translated: CASSPSRGATDTQYF.

This clone was seen more than once but under ten times. This chain connects TRBV4-1 to TRBJ2-5; 10 nucleotides align to TRBD2. This CDR3 contains 16 residues. Losses at the gene ends were 5 bases for V and 5 bases for J; bases not matched to a gene: 11. CDR1 is MGHRA and CDR2 is YSYEKL in the germline V gene. CDR3 in DNA: TGCGCCAGCAGCTGGAAGCGGGAGGGCCTAGGGGAGACCCAGTACTTC. It specifies CASSWKREGLGETQYF.